This TCR beta chain was retrieved from a study of TIL therapy for anti-PD-1-resistant metastatic lung cancer. About the study: Tumors carried a median roughly 1.5 non-synonymous mutations per megabase.

The immunoSEQ assay was v3. Some clones are missing from TCRdb's copy, which holds only in-frame ones; the method was immunoSEQ multiplex PCR. The table includes 95,000 or so clones, less than 70% detected once. The V gene lost 2 bases and the J gene lost 0 bases, with 11 bases spanning the gap. Germline loops: CDR1 SGHAT, CDR2 FQNNGV. CDR3 length equals 15 residues. Time point meaning: pre-treatment sample, taken before nivolumab and TIL therapy. Pleural nodules or supraclavicular lymph nodes made up most of the excised metastases sampled. Tumor harvest preceded PD-1/PD-L1 blockade, followed by nivolumab treatment.

The specimen comprised tumor tissue, sampled at baseline. The gene calls are TRBV11-2 and TRBJ2-7, with D unclear. This receptor was obtained from a person aged 25 to 85 with non-small cell lung cancer. The CDR3 nucleotides are TGTGCCAGCAGCTTAAGGACGGATATCTCCTACGAGCAGTACTTC. Its protein is CASSLRTDISYEQYF. The entire variable domain, with the rest obtained from reference TRBV11-2 and TRBJ2-7, is as follows: EAGVAQSPRYKIIEKRQSVAFWCNPISGHATLYWYQQILGQGPKLLIQFQNNGVVDDSQLPKDRFSAERLKGVDSTLKIQPAKLEDSAVYLCASSLRTDISYEQYFGPGTRLTVT.